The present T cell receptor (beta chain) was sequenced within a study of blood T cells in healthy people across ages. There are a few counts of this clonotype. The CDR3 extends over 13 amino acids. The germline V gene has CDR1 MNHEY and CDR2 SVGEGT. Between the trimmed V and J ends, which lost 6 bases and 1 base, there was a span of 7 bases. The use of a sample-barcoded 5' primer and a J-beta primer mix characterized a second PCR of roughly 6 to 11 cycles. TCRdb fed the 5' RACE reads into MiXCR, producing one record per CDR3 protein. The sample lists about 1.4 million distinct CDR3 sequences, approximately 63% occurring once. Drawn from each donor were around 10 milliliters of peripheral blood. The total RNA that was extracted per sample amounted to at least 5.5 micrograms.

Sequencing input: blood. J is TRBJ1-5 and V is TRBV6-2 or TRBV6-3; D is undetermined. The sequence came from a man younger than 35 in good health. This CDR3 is CASRDGSNQPQHF. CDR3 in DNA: TGTGCCAGCAGGGACGGGAGCAATCAGCCCCAGCATTTT.